The table lists the clone carrying this T cell receptor beta chain with a few counts. Its target is unknown. Clones were read by immunoSEQ multiplex PCR, and TCRdb kept only the in-frame ones, dropping some. The data contain more than 95,000 clones, over 85% of them singletons. The sample is drawn from a study of graft-versus-host responses after intestinal transplantation. Study information: Multivisceral, liver-intestinal, or isolated intestinal transplants were given to recipients. Among the recipients, all got anti-thymocyte globulin induction and then tacrolimus and steroids for two to four years.

Study observations and caveats: Patients who carried graft-donor T cell macrochimerism also had high graft-versus-host to host-versus-graft clonal ratios in their allografts. GvH clones turned up in recipient marrow; some had shown up first in ileum or blood.

The sample was unstimulated CD8+ T cells sorted from spleen or lymph node cells, taken before intestinal transplant. This TCR was sampled from a human donor who received an intestinal transplant.

CDR3 amino acids: CASSLGAPTWEQYF. As DNA, the CDR3 is TGTGCCAGCAGCTTGGGAGCGCCCACCTGGGAGCAGTACTTC. The V call is TRBV7-9, the J call TRBJ2-7; the D gene is possibly TRBD2 (5 bases). V was shortened by 3 bases and J by 7 bases, with 16 bases between the two germline ends. In germline, CDR1 is SEHNR, CDR2 FQNEAQ (reference sequence). This CDR3 comprises 14 residues.